A single sample gave rise to the 13 T cell receptor beta chains below, sequenced in a study of cytomegalovirus exposure and HLA in healthy donors. Primers for the PCR totalled 60 Vbeta and 13 Jbeta. The data were produced by immunoSEQ multiplex PCR, yet TCRdb's version contains in-frame clones alone and is incomplete. The data show over 100,000 clones, about four fifths seen once. The sequenced sample consisted of PBMCs. These receptor sequences come from a woman aged 18-30 years in good health and CMV-seropositive.

In its sample, this clone was seen once. The chain combines TRBV5-4 with TRBJ1-5, with TRBD1 identical over 7 bases. CDR3 length equals 16 residues. J gave up 6 bases and V 3 bases, and 12 bases lay outside the gene matches. From germline, CDR1 is SGHNT and CDR2 YYREEE (reference sequence). The CDR3 spells CASSWGTVLKGQPQHF. The CDR3 nucleotides read TGTGCCAGCAGCTGGGGGACAGTCCTAAAGGGTCAGCCCCAGCATTTT.

The chain combines TRBV15 with TRBJ2-5; perhaps TRBD2 as D (5 bases). Trimming left V 0 bases short and J 3 bases short, with 5 bases between. The CDR3 is made up of 13 amino acids. Germline assignment: CDR1 LNHNV and CDR2 YYDKDF (reference sequence). The CDR3 loop reads CATSRDSEETQYF. Written as DNA, the CDR3 is TGTGCCACCAGCAGAGATAGCGAAGAGACCCAGTACTTC.

The chain carries TRBV6-5 and TRBJ2-1; D perhaps matches TRBD2 (5 bases). This CDR3 region has 13 residues. Germline CDR1 and CDR2: MNHEY and SVGAGI. The V and J ends lost 6 bases and 9 bases respectively, with 15 bases between them. CDR3 bases: TGTGCCAGCAGGGACTCGGCTCAAGGTGAGCAGTTCTTC. Protein product: CASRDSAQGEQFF.

The chain combines TRBV19 with TRBJ1-2; D perhaps matches TRBD1 (6 bases). V was pared by 7 bases and J by 10 bases, with 19 bases between. CDR1 is LNHDA and CDR2 is SQIVND in the germline V gene (reference sequence). The CDR3 extends over 13 amino acids. The CDR3 nucleotides read TGTGCCAGTATGAGGGAGACAGGTGTGGACTACACCTTC. Protein product: CASMRETGVDYTF.

This clone was detected once. The V gene is TRBV7-3, the J gene TRBJ2-3, with a weak D call TRBD2 (5 bases). Trimming removed 2 bases from V and 1 base from J, with 13 bases in between. The length of the CDR3 is 16 residues. CDR1 and CDR2 (germline): SGHTA, FQGTGA. CDR3 DNA sequence: TGTGCCAGCAGCTTAGGAGAGGGTGGGGGCACAGATACGCAGTATTTT. This sequence encodes CASSLGEGGGTDTQYF.

The rearrangement uses TRBV11-3 and TRBJ1-2; no firm D call. The ends were cut back, 1 base at V and 2 bases at J, with 8 bases in the middle. This CDR3 region has 14 residues. CDR1 SGHNT and CDR2 YENEEA come from the germline V gene. CDR3 amino acids: CASSLGGRNYGYTF. In DNA form, the CDR3 reads TGTGCCAGCAGCTTAGGCGGAAGAAACTATGGCTACACCTTC.

This clone was counted once. The rearrangement links TRBV28 to TRBJ1-4, with 7 positions matching TRBD1. Germline V CDR1 and CDR2: MDHEN, SYDVKM. Trimming at V came to 8 bases and at J to 6 bases, leaving 9 bases not matched to a gene. The CDR3 is 14 amino acids. The CDR3 loop reads CASGHRGAHEKLFF. The CDR3 DNA follows: TGTGCCAGCGGCCACAGGGGCGCTCATGAAAAACTGTTTTTT.

The chain recombines TRBV5-8 with TRBJ2-2, with D tentatively TRBD1 (5 bases). The CDR3 contains 17 residues. The germline V gene has CDR1 SGHTS and CDR2 YDEGEE. Deletions cut 4 bases from V and 2 bases from J, with 18 bases between. Here the CDR3 DNA reads TGTGCCAGCAGCCGGGTGCAGGGTGTGGTCAACACCGGGGAGCTGTTTTTT. Protein product: CASSRVQGVVNTGELFF.

J is TRBJ2-4 and V is TRBV9; 14 positions agree with TRBD2. CDR3 length: 17 amino acids. Germline CDR1 reads SGDLS; CDR2 reads YYNGEE. V trimming: 3 bases; J trimming: 8 bases; junction bases outside the gene matches: 10. The CDR3 DNA reads TGTGCCAGCAGCGGGATAACCGGGACTAGCGGGAGTGACATTCAGTACTTC. This gives the protein CASSGITGTSGSDIQYF.

The V gene is TRBV5-8, the J gene TRBJ1-2, with D possibly matching TRBD1 (5 bases). Germline V gene lookup returns CDR1 SGHTS and CDR2 YDEGEE. Trimming took 4 bases from V and 5 from J, leaving 15 bases between them. The CDR3 length is 14 residues. The CDR3 reads CASSLPGLGYGYTF. The CDR3 nucleotides read TGTGCCAGCAGCCTGCCGGGACTAGGGTATGGCTACACCTTC. Drawing the rest from reference TRBV5-8 and TRBJ1-2, the complete variable domain is EAGVTQSPTHLIKTRGQQATLRCSPISGHTSVYWYQQALGLGLQFLLWYDEGEERNRGNFPPRFSGRQFPNYSSELNVNALELEDSALYLCASSLPGLGYGYTFGSGTRLTVV.

V gene TRBV19 combines with J gene TRBJ2-7; 7 bases align to TRBD2. Germline V lookup: CDR1 LNHDA, CDR2 SQIVND (reference sequence). The J segment lost 0 bases and the V segment lost 5 bases, leaving 4 bases of the junction unmatched. This CDR3 region has 14 residues. The CDR3 DNA is TGTGCCAGTAGTTCCCGGGGGGACTCCTACGAGCAGTACTTC. Its protein product is CASSSRGDSYEQYF. Variable domain in full (rest from reference TRBV19 and TRBJ2-7): DGGITQSPKYLFRKEGQNVTLSCEQNLNHDAMYWYRQDPGQGLRLIYYSQIVNDFQKGDIAEGYSVSREKKESFPLTVTSAQKNPTAFYLCASSSRGDSYEQYFGPGTRLTVT.

The chain recombines TRBV6-5 with TRBJ1-5, with 11 bases identical to TRBD1. Per germline, CDR1 MNHEY and CDR2 SVGAGI. The CDR3 loop spans 15 amino acids. V dropped 0 bases and J dropped 5; count of bases not matched to a gene: 0. The chain's CDR3 is CASSYSGQGDQPQHF. As DNA, the CDR3 is TGTGCCAGCAGTTACTCGGGACAGGGGGATCAGCCCCAGCATTTT.

This sequence joins TRBV10-1 and TRBJ2-7, with D possibly matching TRBD1 (6 bases). Germline-derived CDR1 and CDR2 are WNHNN and SYGVQD (reference sequence). The length of the CDR3 is 11 residues. With 8 bases removed from V and 3 bases from J, the gap between germline ends came to 8 bases. CDR3 bases: TGCGCCAGCGGGGACAACTACGAGCAGTACTTC. It codes for CASGDNYEQYF.